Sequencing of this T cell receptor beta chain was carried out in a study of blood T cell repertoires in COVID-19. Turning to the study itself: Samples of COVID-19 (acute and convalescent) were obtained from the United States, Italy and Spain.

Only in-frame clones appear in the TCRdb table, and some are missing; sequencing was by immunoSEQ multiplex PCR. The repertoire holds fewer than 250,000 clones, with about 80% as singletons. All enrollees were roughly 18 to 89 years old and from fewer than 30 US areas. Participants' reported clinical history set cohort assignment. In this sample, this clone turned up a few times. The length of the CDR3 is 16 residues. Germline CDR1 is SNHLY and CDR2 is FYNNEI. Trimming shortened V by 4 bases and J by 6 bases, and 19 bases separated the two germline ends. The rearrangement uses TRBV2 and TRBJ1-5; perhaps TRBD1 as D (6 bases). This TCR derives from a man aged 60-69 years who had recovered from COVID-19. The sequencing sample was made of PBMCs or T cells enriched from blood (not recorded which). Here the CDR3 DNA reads TGTGCCAGCAGTGTGGGGGTCAGGGGAGTAGGTCAGCCCCAGCATTTT. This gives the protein CASSVGVRGVGQPQHF. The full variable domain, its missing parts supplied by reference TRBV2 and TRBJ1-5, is EPEVTQTPSHQVTQMGQEVILRCVPISNHLYFYWYRQILGQKVEFLVSFYNNEISEKSEIFDDQFSVERPDGSNFTLKIRSTKLEDSAMYFCASSVGVRGVGQPQHFGDGTRLSIL.